The 19 T cell receptor beta chains presented below share a single source sample, sequenced in a study of cytomegalovirus exposure and HLA in healthy donors. PCR amplification relied on 60 Vbeta primers (plus 13 Jbeta primers). TCRdb's table, derived via immunoSEQ multiplex PCR, lists solely in-frame clones and lacks some. The sample has over 150,000 clones; around 80% are singletons. The material sequenced was PBMCs. The receptors stem from a girl aged 5 to 17 in good health and CMV-seropositive.

This sequence joins TRBV28 and TRBJ1-2; possibly TRBD1 for D (5 bases). Between the trimmed V and J ends, which lost 6 bases and 4 bases, there was a span of 15 bases. Per the germline V gene, CDR1 is MDHEN and CDR2 is SYDVKM. The CDR3 runs to 14 residues. As DNA, the CDR3 is TGTGCCAGCAGAGGGGAAAATAAGGGCTATGGCTACACCTTC. Amino acid sequence: CASRGENKGYGYTF.

The gene calls are TRBV10-1 and TRBJ2-2; 7 bases are shared with TRBD1. With V trimmed by 6 bases and J by 0 bases, 4 bases remained unmatched. CDR1 and CDR2 from the germline V gene are WNHNN and SYGVQD (reference sequence). CDR3 length: 15 residues. The CDR3 loop is CASSPGTANTGELFF. The CDR3 DNA reads TGCGCCAGCAGCCCCGGGACAGCGAACACCGGGGAGCTGTTTTTT.

The chain couples TRBV4-1 to TRBJ2-1; tentatively, D is TRBD1 (5 bases). V was pared by 0 bases and J by 12 bases, with 9 bases between. The CDR3 runs to 12 residues. Germline assignment: CDR1 MGHRA and CDR2 YSYEKL. The CDR3 is CASSQDVRGQFF. CDR3 nucleotides: TGCGCCAGCAGCCAAGATGTTAGGGGGCAGTTCTTC.

The chain uses TRBV9 and TRBJ2-6; 7 bases map to TRBD2. Germline V gene sequence: CDR1 SGDLS, CDR2 YYNGEE. This CDR3 has 19 residues. V trimming: 2 bases; J trimming: 0 bases; junction bases outside the gene matches: 11. CDR3 DNA: TGTGCCAGCAGCGTGGAAGATATAGCGGGCCTCTCTGGGGCCAACGTCCTGACTTTC. Translating it yields CASSVEDIAGLSGANVLTF.

The chain joins TRBV10-3 to TRBJ1-2; D perhaps matches TRBD1 (6 bases). The V gene lost 6 bases and the J gene lost 6 bases, with 14 bases spanning the gap. Germline assignment: CDR1 ENHRY and CDR2 SYGVKD. The CDR3 is 13 residues long. Here the CDR3 reads CAISGGGADGYTF. CDR3 in DNA: TGTGCCATCAGCGGAGGGGGGGCGGATGGCTACACCTTC.

On this clone itself: The junction differs from germline at one of its ends, possibly a read error. The gene calls are TRBV27 and TRBJ2-1, with 8 positions matching TRBD2. Per germline, CDR1 MNHEY and CDR2 SMNVEV (reference sequence). The CDR3 covers 14 residues. As DNA, the CDR3 is TGTGCCAGCAGTGTTAGCGGGGAAAACAATGTGCAGTTCTTC. It yields the protein CASSVSGENNVQFF.

This clone was counted only a few times. The chain is built from TRBV28 and TRBJ2-1; 10 nucleotides align to TRBD2. This CDR3 has 18 amino acids. Germline trimming cut 4 bases from V and 8 bases from J; bases unmatched to any gene: 17. Germline CDR1 and CDR2: MDHEN and SYDVKM. The DNA for the CDR3 is TGTGCCAGCAGTTACCACCCGATAGCGGGAGGAGGTGGCTATGAGCAGTTCTTC. It is translated as CASSYHPIAGGGGYEQFF.

In this sample, this clone turned up a few times. The chain uses TRBV5-6 and TRBJ2-1, with D possibly being TRBD2 (5 bases). This CDR3 spans 17 amino acids. The germline V gene encodes CDR1 SGHDT and CDR2 YYEEEE. The V end lost 3 bases, the J end lost 6 bases, and 22 bases lay between the germline ends. The CDR3 DNA is TGTGCCAGCAGCTCCCCTTCTGACGGGATTCACCGCAATGAGCAGTTCTTC. Its translation is CASSSPSDGIHRNEQFF.

The chain recombines TRBV2 with TRBJ2-5, with TRBD2 identical over 11 bases. CDR3 length equals 16 residues. CDR1 SNHLY and CDR2 FYNNEI come from the germline V gene. The V and J ends lost 7 bases and 4 bases, in that order; junction bases with no gene match: 11. CDR3 sequence (DNA): TGTGCCAGCATCAAACTAGCGGGAGAACACCGAGAGACCCAGTACTTC. It yields the protein CASIKLAGEHRETQYF.

CDR3 nucleotide sequence: TGTGCCAGCAGTTTAAATAGTTGGGAGGAATCCGAAGAGACCCAGTACTTC. It is translated as CASSLNSWEESEETQYF. The chain has TRBV28 and TRBJ2-5; perhaps TRBD2 as D (6 bases). The germline gives CDR1 MDHEN, CDR2 SYDVKM. With 2 bases removed from V and 3 bases from J, the gap between germline ends came to 19 bases. The CDR3 contains 17 residues.

V usage is TRBV28 and J usage is TRBJ2-7; 7 bases are a match to TRBD1. V lost 5 bases and J lost 4; bases outside the gene matches: 20. The CDR3 is 18 residues long. Per the germline V gene, CDR1 is MDHEN and CDR2 is SYDVKM. The CDR3 here is CASSPIRSTGPIGYEQYF. The CDR3 DNA reads TGTGCCAGCAGTCCCATAAGGTCGACAGGGCCCATCGGTTACGAGCAGTACTTC.

The chain couples TRBV29-1 to TRBJ2-3; a possible D gene is TRBD2 (6 bases). The length of the CDR3 is 13 residues. Trimming cost V 6 bases and J 4 bases, with 14 bases left between them. The germline V gene encodes CDR1 SQVTM and CDR2 ANQGSEA. CDR3 DNA: TGCAGCGTGGCCCCCGGGGGTCCAGATACGCAGTATTTT. It codes for CSVAPGGPDTQYF.

The rearrangement uses TRBV7-9 and TRBJ2-7, with D possibly being TRBD2 (7 bases). This CDR3 has 13 residues. Trimming shortened V by 9 bases and J by 7 bases, and 19 bases separated the two germline ends. CDR1 and CDR2 (germline): SEHNR, FQNEAQ (reference sequence). CDR3 nucleotide sequence: TGTGCCAGTGGAGGGGGGGGGAATGGGGAGCAGTACTTC. Amino acid sequence: CASGGGGNGEQYF.

This clone showed up just a few times. V usage is TRBV6-5 and J usage is TRBJ2-1, with a possible D match to TRBD1 (5 bases). This CDR3 is built from 13 residues. Germline CDR1 and CDR2: MNHEY and SVGAGI. V was pared by 5 bases and J by 4 bases, with 9 bases between. For the CDR3, the DNA is TGTGCCAGCAGTCGACAGAAATACAATGAGCAGTTCTTC. As protein: CASSRQKYNEQFF.

The chain joins TRBV2 to TRBJ1-1, with a tentative D call TRBD1 (5 bases). V was trimmed by 6 bases and J by 3 bases, leaving 8 bases between them. Germline V CDR1 and CDR2: SNHLY, FYNNEI. CDR3 length: 12 residues. The CDR3 protein is CASSLQDTEAFF. The CDR3 DNA reads TGTGCCAGCAGCTTACAGGACACTGAAGCTTTCTTT. The full variable domain, with the rest looked up from reference TRBV2 and TRBJ1-1, is EPEVTQTPSHQVTQMGQEVILRCVPISNHLYFYWYRQILGQKVEFLVSFYNNEISEKSEIFDDQFSVERPDGSNFTLKIRSTKLEDSAMYFCASSLQDTEAFFGQGTRLTVV.

V and J are TRBV19 and TRBJ2-7, with TRBD1 identical over 7 bases. The junction had 2 bases not matched to a gene; V was cut back by 3 bases and J by 6 bases. Germline loops: CDR1 LNHDA, CDR2 SQIVND (reference sequence). The CDR3 sequence is 12 residues long. CDR3 in amino acids: CASSMDRREQYF. The CDR3 nucleotides read TGTGCCAGTAGTATGGACAGGCGCGAGCAGTACTTC.

The chain has TRBV9 and TRBJ1-1, with 7 bases identical to TRBD1. The ends lost 4 bases at V and 5 bases at J; junction bases unmatched: 11. From germline, CDR1 is SGDLS and CDR2 YYNGEE. The CDR3 length is 15 residues. In DNA, the CDR3 is TGTGCCAGCAGCCCCCAGACAGGGTGGGGGACTGAAGCTTTCTTT. This codes for CASSPQTGWGTEAFF.

The rearrangement uses TRBV9 and TRBJ1-4, with TRBD1 matching over 7 bases. Germline V gene sequence: CDR1 SGDLS, CDR2 YYNGEE. V lost 0 bases, J lost 6 bases, and 8 bases stayed unmatched. This CDR3 has 16 residues. Written as DNA, the CDR3 is TGTGCCAGCAGCGTAGAACAGGACAGGCTTGATGAAAAACTGTTTTTT. Amino acids: CASSVEQDRLDEKLFF.

The table lists this clone with a few counts. The chain uses TRBV11-2 and TRBJ2-7; TRBD1 aligns across 9 bases. The trim removed 1 base at V and 6 bases at J, leaving 7 bases unmatched. Germline assignment: CDR1 SGHAT and CDR2 FQNNGV. CDR3 length: 15 amino acids. The CDR3 region has the DNA TGTGCCAGCAGCTTAGCGGGACAGGGCTCGGCCGAGCAGTACTTC. Residues: CASSLAGQGSAEQYF.